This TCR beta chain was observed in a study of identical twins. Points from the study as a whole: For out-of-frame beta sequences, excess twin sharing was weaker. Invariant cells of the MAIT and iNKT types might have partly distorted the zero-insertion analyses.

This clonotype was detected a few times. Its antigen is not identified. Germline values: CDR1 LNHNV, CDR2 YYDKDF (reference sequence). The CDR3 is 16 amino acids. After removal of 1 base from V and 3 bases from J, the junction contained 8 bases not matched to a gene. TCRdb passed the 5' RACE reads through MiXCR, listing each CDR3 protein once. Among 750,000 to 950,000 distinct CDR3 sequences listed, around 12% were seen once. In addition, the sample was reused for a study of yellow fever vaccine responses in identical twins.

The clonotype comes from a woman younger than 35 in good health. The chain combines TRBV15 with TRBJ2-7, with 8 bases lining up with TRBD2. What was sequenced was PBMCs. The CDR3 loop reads CATSRVNSGKGYEQYF. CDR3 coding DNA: TGTGCCACCAGCAGAGTCAATAGCGGGAAAGGCTACGAGCAGTACTTC.